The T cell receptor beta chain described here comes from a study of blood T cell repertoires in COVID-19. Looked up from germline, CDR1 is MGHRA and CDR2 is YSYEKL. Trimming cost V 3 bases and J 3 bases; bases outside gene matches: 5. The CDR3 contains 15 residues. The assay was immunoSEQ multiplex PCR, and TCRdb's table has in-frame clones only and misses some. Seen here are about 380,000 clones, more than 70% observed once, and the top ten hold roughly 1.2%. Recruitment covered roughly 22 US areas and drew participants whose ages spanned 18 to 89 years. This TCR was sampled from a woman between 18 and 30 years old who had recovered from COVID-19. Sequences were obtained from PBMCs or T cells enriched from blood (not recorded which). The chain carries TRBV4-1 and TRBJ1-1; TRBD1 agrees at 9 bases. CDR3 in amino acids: CASSHPGQGYTEAFF. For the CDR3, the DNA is TGCGCCAGCAGCCACCCGGGACAGGGTTACACTGAAGCTTTCTTT.